The T cell receptor beta chain described here comes from a study of T-cell reconstitution after alpha-beta-depleted transplantation in children. Unique molecular identifiers were incorporated when the TCRbeta library was constructed. From the PCR reads, TCRdb called clonotypes with MiXCR, one entry per CDR3 protein. The sample has 500,000 to 650,000 distinct CDR3 sequences; over 10% are singletons. This clonotype has at least ten counts. What it binds is not known. Trimming cost V 6 bases and J 4 bases, with 17 bases left between them. Per the germline V gene, CDR1 is MNHNS and CDR2 is SASEGT. CDR3 length equals 15 residues. Study results and limitations: A year post-transplant, T-cell counts and diversity derived mostly from newly produced T cells.

The TCR sequence derives from a female patient between 2 and 15 years old who had a stem cell transplant for aplastic anemia, so the T cells may come from the graft donor. The material was PBMCs, mostly from graft donor cells, obtained 180 days after TCRalphabeta/CD19-depleted stem cell transplant. This chain connects TRBV6-1 to TRBJ2-3, with D unresolved. The CDR3 loop is CASSPSSVGADTQYF. CDR3 nucleotides: TGTGCCAGCAGCCCCTCCTCCGTCGGAGCAGATACGCAGTATTTT.